These T cell receptor beta chains were read from a single sample in a study of cytomegalovirus exposure and HLA in healthy donors. TCRdb's copy holds only in-frame clones and misses some; the assay was immunoSEQ multiplex PCR. Counted here are more than 90,000 clones, about 70% occurring once; the ten biggest clones make up 1.5% to 2%. The material sequenced was PBMCs. The receptors were gathered from a middle-aged woman in good health and CMV-seronegative. The CDR3 runs from the conserved cysteine through the conserved F or W. The D gene is left open where the match is weak. Clone size is stated in some rows and not others, as once, few, many or a class when expanded.

NA	NA	14	TRBJ2-2	TRBV29-1	TGCAGCATTATTTTGGCGGTAAACACCGGGGAGCTGTTTTTT	CSIILAVNTGELFF
NA	NA	15	TRBJ1-2	TRBV13	TGTGCCAGCAGCTATACGAACAGGGAAAAATATGGCTACACCTTC	CASSYTNREKYGYTF
NA	NA	13	TRBJ2-3	TRBV19	TGTGCCAGTAGTAACCGAGATCGAGATACGCAGTATTTT	CASSNRDRDTQYF
NA	NA	15	TRBJ2-2	TRBV11-2	TGTGCCAGCAGCAACGGGCTGGGACTTACCGGGGAGCTGTTTTTT	CASSNGLGLTGELFF
NA	NA	17	TRBJ1-4	TRBV7-9	TGTGCCAGCAGCTTAGAAGGTAGTCAGGGCGAGAGGAAAAAACTGTTTTTT	CASSLEGSQGERKKLFF
few	NA	16	TRBJ2-2	TRBV4-3	TGCGCCAGCAGCCAAAGGGACTCAGGGGGCACCGGGGAGCTGTTTTTT	CASSQRDSGGTGELFF
few	NA	15	TRBJ2-2	TRBV6-1	TGTGCCAGCAGTGATTTTAGGGGGGGACCCGGGGAGCTGTTTTTT	CASSDFRGGPGELFF
few	NA	12	TRBJ2-5	TRBV6-6	TGTGCCAGCAGTTACTCCCAGGAGACCCAGTACTTC	CASSYSQETQYF
NA	TRBD1	15	TRBJ2-4	TRBV11-3	TGTGCCAGCAGCTCCGGGACAGGGGTCAAAAACATTCAGTACTTC	CASSSGTGVKNIQYF
NA	TRBD2	13	TRBJ2-1	TRBV7-3	TGTGCCAGCAGCTTAGGGGGGACTAGGGAGCAGTTCTTC	CASSLGGTREQFF
NA	TRBD2	16	TRBJ2-5	TRBV4-1	TGCGCCAGCAGCCTCGGGACGGGACTAGCGGGGGAGACCCAGTACTTC	CASSLGTGLAGETQYF
NA	TRBD2	14	TRBJ2-7	TRBV4-3	TGCGCCAGCAGCCAAGAAGCGGGGGACGACGAGCAGTACTTC	CASSQEAGDDEQYF
few	NA	14	TRBJ1-2	TRBV7-9	TGCGCCAGCAGCCCATCACAGGGTAGCTATGGCTACACCTTC	CASSPSQGSYGYTF
few	TRBD1	15	TRBJ1-6	TRBV5-4	TGTGCCAGCAGCTTGGCGGGGACAGTTAATTCACCCCTCCACTTT	CASSLAGTVNSPLHF
NA	TRBD2	15	TRBJ2-3	TRBV12-5	TGTGCTAGTGGTTTGGTTAGCGGGGGCCCAAATACGCAGTATTTT	CASGLVSGGPNTQYF
NA	NA	15	TRBJ2-7	TRBV19	TGTGCCAGTAGTCGCGCGTCTAGCGTGGATCTCGAGCAGTACTTC	CASSRASSVDLEQYF
once	TRBD1	14	TRBJ1-1	TRBV5-1	TGCGCCAGCAGGACCCTCCAGGGGGGCCGAGGAGCTTTCTTT	CASRTLQGGRGAFF
NA	NA	13	TRBJ2-7	TRBV19	TGTGCCAGTAGTATAGGAGGGTTCAACGAGCAGTACTTC	CASSIGGFNEQYF
NA	TRBD2	17	TRBJ2-1	TRBV5-1	TGCGCCAGCAGCCGCTCCCTACCTAGCGGGCTAACCAATGAGCAGTTCTTC	CASSRSLPSGLTNEQFF
NA	NA	13	TRBJ2-5	TRBV6-6	TGTGCCAGCAGCTTCCGGGAACAAGAGACCCAGTACTTC	CASSFREQETQYF
NA	NA	15	TRBJ2-1	TRBV9	TGTGCCAGCAGCGTGTTTGGGGACTCGTACAATGAGCAGTTCTTC	CASSVFGDSYNEQFF
NA	NA	13	TRBJ1-1	TRBV11-3	TGTGCCAGCAGCTTAGGTTTTCTGACTGAAGCTTTCTTT	CASSLGFLTEAFF
NA	NA	16	TRBJ1-1	TRBV19	TGTGCCAGTAGTGTAAAACAAGGGACACACAACACTGAAGCTTTCTTT	CASSVKQGTHNTEAFF
NA	TRBD1	13	TRBJ2-7	TRBV5-4	TGTGCCAGCAGCGCGGGACAGGGGGACGAGCAGTACTTC	CASSAGQGDEQYF
NA	NA	14	TRBJ1-4	TRBV5-1	TGCGCCAGCAGCTTCGGAGCAACTAATGAAAAACTGTTTTTT	CASSFGATNEKLFF
once	TRBD1	12	TRBJ1-2	TRBV5-5	TGTGCCAGCAGGGGGACAGGGTTTCGCTACACCTTC	CASRGTGFRYTF
NA	NA	11	TRBJ1-2	TRBV29-1	TGCAGCGGGGACAAAGGGGATGGCTACACCTTC	CSGDKGDGYTF
few	NA	14	TRBJ2-3	TRBV2	TGTGCCAGCAGGAAGCGGACAGCTCCAGATACGCAGTATTTT	CASRKRTAPDTQYF
NA	TRBD2	14	TRBJ2-1	TRBV5-4	TGTGCCAGCAGCCACCGACTAGCGGGGGATGAGCAGTTCTTC	CASSHRLAGDEQFF
once	TRBD1	15	TRBJ1-5	TRBV6-6	TGTGCCAGCAGTCAGGACAGGTACAGCAATCAGCCCCAGCATTTT	CASSQDRYSNQPQHF
NA	TRBD1	15	TRBJ1-3	TRBV6-5	TGTGCCAGCGGCACAGGGGCGGGCTGGGGAAACACCATATATTTT	CASGTGAGWGNTIYF
NA	NA	15	TRBJ1-2	TRBV27	TGTGCCAGCAGTTCACTCCGGGGACACAGAGATGGCTACACCTTC	CASSSLRGHRDGYTF
NA	NA	14	TRBJ1-2	TRBV6-6	TGTGCCAGCAGTAACCGAGACAGGACCTATGGCTACACCTTC	CASSNRDRTYGYTF
NA	TRBD1	14	TRBJ1-6	TRBV11-2	TGTGCCAGCAGCAGGACAGGGAATAATTCACCCCTCCACTTT	CASSRTGNNSPLHF
NA	TRBD2	17	TRBJ2-3	TRBV19	TGTGCCAGTAGTATCCGGGGGGTCGCCGAATACACAGATACGCAGTATTTT	CASSIRGVAEYTDTQYF
NA	TRBD1	16	TRBJ2-5	TRBV19	TGTGCCAGTAGTATAGTCCCCGGGACAGCGCAAGAGACCCAGTACTTC	CASSIVPGTAQETQYF
NA	NA	14	TRBJ1-1	TRBV6-5	TGTGCCAGCAGTACCCGGGGACAGAACACTGAAGCTTTCTTT	CASSTRGQNTEAFF
NA	TRBD2	14	TRBJ2-3	TRBV29-1	TGCAGCGTGGCTAGCGGGAGTAGCACAGATACGCAGTATTTT	CSVASGSSTDTQYF
NA	NA	13	TRBJ2-7	TRBV11-2	TGTGCCAGCAGCTTAATTGGGGGGTACGAGCAGTACTTC	CASSLIGGYEQYF
NA	TRBD1	17	TRBJ2-3	TRBV19	TGTGCCAGTAGTCCGGGGACAGGGGATATTGGCACAGATACGCAGTATTTT	CASSPGTGDIGTDTQYF
few	NA	15	TRBJ2-2	TRBV7-3	TGTGCCAGCAGAGGGGGGGGCAGGGACACCGGGGAGCTGTTTTTT	CASRGGGRDTGELFF
NA	TRBD2	16	TRBJ2-1	TRBV11-1	TGTGCCAGCAGCCCGGGACTAGCGGGAGGGCCGGATGAGCAGTTCTTC	CASSPGLAGGPDEQFF